This T cell receptor (delta chain) was observed in a study of γδ T cells in repeated Plasmodium falciparum infection. For the study at large: Malaria-naive adults were infected with P. falciparum NF54 four times over roughly 620 days. Timepoints: baseline, immediately before selected infections, and 21 days after every infection. General study results and limits: Vgamma9/Vdelta2+ T cells showed a stable polyclonal repertoire with shared TCRgamma sequences.

Both TRG and TRD chains were sequenced from each sorted sample. TCRdb re-processed the multiplex PCR reads via CATT. The sample holds about 51,000 delta-chain clones; approximately 2% are singletons and the top ten take approximately 24%. A note on this clone: No antigen is known for it. TCRdb's protein for this DNA is that of a much larger clone and differs from the translation at residue 11, likely a read error; the protein shown is the DNA translation.

Per germline, CDR1 TSWWSYY and CDR2 QGS. With V trimmed by 2 bases and J by 0 bases, 17 bases remained unmatched. This CDR3 contains 21 residues. Vgamma9/Vdelta2+ and Vdelta2-negative gammadelta T cells were flow-sorted from PBMC for bulk sequencing. This sequence was found in a pool of human donors (malaria-infected and uninfected, not separated). V is TRDV1 and J is TRDJ1, with 11 bases matching TRDD3. No J gene was available from TCRdb, and it was assigned here by a germline match of the DNA. The material sequenced was gamma-delta T cells from blood. The CDR3 bases are TGTGCTCTTGGGGAAGGTCAACTATCCGTAATGGGGGATACGTACACCGATAAACTCATCTTT. Amino acid sequence: CALGEGQLSVMGDTYTDKLIF.